This passage covers 17 T cell receptor beta chains from one sample sequenced in a study of cytomegalovirus exposure and HLA in healthy donors. Vbeta (60) and Jbeta (13) primers were used in the PCR. The assay was immunoSEQ multiplex PCR, and TCRdb's table has in-frame clones only and misses some. Its clone listing holds 65,000 to 90,000 clones. The sample taken for sequencing was PBMCs. These receptors came from a man in his forties in good health and CMV-seronegative.

The chain carries TRBV9 and TRBJ2-7, with D maybe TRBD1 (5 bases). V was shortened by 0 bases and J by 5 bases, with 12 bases between the two germline ends. The CDR3 length is 14 residues. The V gene's germline CDR1 is SGDLS and CDR2 YYNGEE. The CDR3 protein is CASSVERWGHEQYF. DNA for the CDR3: TGTGCCAGCAGCGTAGAGCGTTGGGGCCACGAGCAGTACTTC. Combining the CDR3 with reference TRBV9 and TRBJ2-7 gives the whole variable domain DSGVTQTPKHLITATGQRVTLRCSPRSGDLSVYWYQQSLDQGLQFLIQYYNGEERAKGNILERFSAQQFPDLHSELNLSSLELGDSALYFCASSVERWGHEQYFGPGTRLTVT.

This chain uses TRBV11-2 with TRBJ2-5; TRBD1 matches at 7 bases. CDR3 length: 15 amino acids. Germline V lookup: CDR1 SGHAT, CDR2 FQNNGV. The trim removed 4 bases at V and 1 base at J, leaving 6 bases unmatched. CDR3 sequence: CASSSSDRRQETQYF. The CDR3 bases are TGTGCCAGCAGCTCCTCGGACAGGCGCCAAGAGACCCAGTACTTC.

The genes are TRBV30 and TRBJ2-7; D is ambiguous. The germline V gene encodes CDR1 GTSNPN and CDR2 SVGIG (reference sequence). V dropped 2 bases and J dropped 2 bases, with 10 bases sitting between them. CDR3 length: 13 residues. CDR3 nucleotides: TGTGCCTGGAGTCCGAGGAGCGCCTACGAGCAGTACTTC. This sequence encodes CAWSPRSAYEQYF.

The chain couples TRBV6-1 to TRBJ2-5; no clear D gene. CDR3 size: 11 residues. Deletions cut 7 bases from V and 3 bases from J, with 6 bases between. Germline CDR1 and CDR2: MNHNS and SASEGT. The CDR3 DNA is TGTGCCAGCACCGAGGAAGAGACCCAGTACTTC. Translated: CASTEEETQYF.

The V call is TRBV10-3, the J call TRBJ2-5; 8 bases match TRBD1. Unmatched junction bases numbered 10, after V lost 6 bases and J lost 4 bases. CDR3 size: 15 residues. The germline V gene encodes CDR1 ENHRY and CDR2 SYGVKD. The DNA of the CDR3 is TGTGCCATCAGAGCCCGACAGGGGCCGAGAGAGACCCAGTACTTC. Its protein product is CAIRARQGPRETQYF.

The chain carries TRBV5-1 and TRBJ2-3; maybe TRBD1 (5 bases). Trimming took off 2 bases at V and 0 bases at J, with 10 bases between the two ends. The CDR3 totals 15 residues. Germline V gives CDR1 SGHRS, CDR2 YFSETQ. CDR3 residues: CASSFDRPSTDTQYF. CDR3 nucleotides: TGCGCCAGCAGCTTTGACAGACCTAGCACAGATACGCAGTATTTT. The full variable domain, rest sourced from reference TRBV5-1 and TRBJ2-3, is KAGVTQTPRYLIKTRGQQVTLSCSPISGHRSVSWYQQTPGQGLQFLFEYFSETQRNKGNFPGRFSGRQFSNSRSEMNVSTLELGDSALYLCASSFDRPSTDTQYFGPGTRLTVL.

The chain joins TRBV4-2 to TRBJ1-4; 8 positions agree with TRBD1. The ends lost 2 bases at V and 5 bases at J; junction bases unmatched: 10. Looked up from germline, CDR1 is LGHNA and CDR2 is YNFKEQ. CDR3 length: 17 amino acids. The CDR3 bases are TGTGCCAGCAGCCAACCTCAGGGGGCGAGGGGGAATGAAAAACTGTTTTTT. Its protein product is CASSQPQGARGNEKLFF.

The chain employs TRBV5-1 and TRBJ1-4; the D gene is possibly TRBD1 (6 bases). The CDR3 loop spans 14 amino acids. CDR1 is SGHRS and CDR2 is YFSETQ in the germline V gene. Trimming removed 4 bases at V and 3 bases at J, with 10 bases between. The CDR3 is CASSLDRPNEKLFF. The CDR3 DNA reads as TGCGCCAGCAGCCTCGACAGGCCTAATGAAAAACTGTTTTTT.

The genes are TRBV2 and TRBJ1-5; 9 positions agree with TRBD1. V lost 9 bases to trimming and J lost 2 bases; unmatched junction nucleotides: 8. Germline CDR1 SNHLY, CDR2 FYNNEI. This CDR3 spans 15 amino acids. The CDR3 bases are TGTGCCAGTAAGTGGACAGGGGATGGCAATCAGCCCCAGCATTTT. Its translation: CASKWTGDGNQPQHF. The complete variable domain, with remaining parts taken from reference TRBV2 and TRBJ1-5, reads EPEVTQTPSHQVTQMGQEVILRCVPISNHLYFYWYRQILGQKVEFLVSFYNNEISEKSEIFDDQFSVERPDGSNFTLKIRSTKLEDSAMYFCASKWTGDGNQPQHFGDGTRLSIL.

This chain uses TRBV10-3 with TRBJ2-2; no definite D call. The V and J ends lost 4 bases and 2 bases respectively, with 14 bases between them. There are 16 residues in the CDR3. CDR1 and CDR2 from the germline V gene are ENHRY and SYGVKD. The DNA of the CDR3 is TGTGCCATCAGTGGCGCGATTCCTCGTAACACCGGGGAGCTGTTTTTT. Protein: CAISGAIPRNTGELFF.

The chain combines TRBV5-4 with TRBJ1-2; 10 nucleotides align to TRBD1. Germline values: CDR1 SGHNT, CDR2 YYREEE (reference sequence). This CDR3 is 17 amino acids long. Germline trimming cut 6 bases from V and 0 bases from J; bases unmatched to any gene: 11. The CDR3 DNA reads as TGTGCCAGCACCCTGGGGGACAGGGGAAATTCTAACTATGGCTACACCTTC. It is translated as CASTLGDRGNSNYGYTF.

The chain recombines TRBV5-1 with TRBJ1-2; 7 bases align to TRBD1. Germline V gives CDR1 SGHRS, CDR2 YFSETQ. The CDR3 length is 15 residues. J gave up 3 bases and V 4 bases, and 9 bases lay outside the gene matches. CDR3 amino acids: CASSTRTGGDYGYTF. The DNA of the CDR3 is TGCGCCAGCAGCACCCGGACAGGAGGGGACTATGGCTACACCTTC.

The chain joins TRBV27 to TRBJ2-2; 12 positions match TRBD2. Germline V CDR1 and CDR2: MNHEY, SMNVEV (reference sequence). This CDR3 comprises 18 residues. Trimming at V came to 6 bases and at J to 4 bases, leaving 12 bases not matched to a gene. This chain's CDR3 is CASRLTSGGVMGTGELFF. In nucleotides, the CDR3 is TGTGCCAGCAGGCTGACTAGCGGGGGAGTGATGGGCACCGGGGAGCTGTTTTTT.

V and J are TRBV19 and TRBJ2-7; TRBD1 matches at 10 bases. CDR1 and CDR2 (germline): LNHDA, SQIVND (reference sequence). The CDR3 contains 13 residues. With V trimmed by 10 bases and J by 2 bases, 5 bases remained unmatched. Here the CDR3 DNA reads TGTGCCACCCGGGACAGGGGAACCTACGAGCAGTACTTC. Protein product: CATRDRGTYEQYF.

The genes are TRBV5-6 and TRBJ1-1; unclear D gene. Deletions cut 1 base from V and 5 bases from J, with 9 bases between. From germline, CDR1 is SGHDT and CDR2 YYEEEE. CDR3 size: 13 residues. This CDR3 is CASSLPRETEAFF. Written as DNA, the CDR3 is TGTGCCAGCAGCTTGCCGAGGGAAACTGAAGCTTTCTTT.

V gene TRBV27 combines with J gene TRBJ2-7; 9 bases match TRBD1. The germline V gene encodes CDR1 MNHEY and CDR2 SMNVEV (reference sequence). The CDR3 has 16 amino acids. Losses at the gene ends were 6 bases for V and 2 bases for J; bases not matched to a gene: 11. CDR3: CASRTYRGRLPYEQYF. DNA for the CDR3: TGTGCCAGCAGGACCTACAGGGGGCGTCTCCCCTACGAGCAGTACTTC.

V and J are TRBV6-1 and TRBJ1-5; D is unresolved. Per germline, CDR1 MNHNS and CDR2 SASEGT. The CDR3 totals 13 residues. Between the trimmed V and J ends, which lost 7 bases and 6 bases, there was a span of 13 bases. CDR3 sequence (DNA): TGTGCCAGCAATACGGAGCGGAGTCAGCCCCAGCATTTT. The encoded protein is CASNTERSQPQHF.